Presented here are 31 T cell receptor beta chains from one specimen sequenced in a study of T-cell memory formation after mild COVID-19. From the 5' RACE reads, TCRdb called clonotypes with MiXCR, one entry per CDR3 protein. Of 550,000 to 600,000 distinct CDR3 sequences listed, roughly 20% were seen once; the top ten hold approximately 8%. Source material: PBMCs or a T cell subset sorted from them (not recorded which). These receptors originate from an adult woman who had mild COVID-19 (a few samples of this study predate the infection). Cell type and time point are not known.

The chain employs TRBV3-1 and TRBJ2-7, with no clear D. The germline V and J ends were trimmed by 1 base and 1 base, with 8 bases remaining between them. The CDR3 is 14 amino acids. Germline-derived CDR1 and CDR2 are LGHDT and YNNKEL (reference sequence). CDR3 nucleotide sequence: TGTGCCAGCAGCCAAGTCTATAGTTCCTACGAGCAGTACTTC. Amino acids: CASSQVYSSYEQYF.

The chain has TRBV29-1 and TRBJ2-5, with TRBD1 identical over 8 bases. After removal of 4 bases from V and 2 bases from J, the junction contained 9 bases not matched to a gene. The CDR3 length is 15 residues. In germline, CDR1 is SQVTM, CDR2 ANQGSEA. As DNA, the CDR3 is TGCAGCGTTGGGTCGAGAGGACAGGGACAAGAGACCCAGTACTTC. The encoded protein is CSVGSRGQGQETQYF. Together with reference TRBV29-1 and TRBJ2-5, the CDR3 gives the full variable domain: SAVISQKPSRDICQRGTSLTIQCQVDSQVTMMFWYRQQPGQSLTLIATANQGSEATYESGFVIDKFPISRPNLTFSTLTVSNMSPEDSSIYLCSVGSRGQGQETQYFGPGTRLLVL.

This clonotype was counted only a few times. The chain links TRBV7-9 to TRBJ2-1; D not certain. The CDR3 sequence is 18 residues long. V shed 6 bases and J shed 7 bases, with 28 bases lying between them. Germline V gene sequence: CDR1 SEHNR, CDR2 FQNEAQ (reference sequence). The CDR3 DNA reads as TGTGCCAGCAGACGTAATACACGTAGAGCGCCGGTTGGGAATGAGCAGTTCTTC. Translated: CASRRNTRRAPVGNEQFF.

V gene TRBV29-1 combines with J gene TRBJ1-1, with D perhaps matching TRBD1 (5 bases). With 7 bases removed from V and 5 bases from J, the gap between germline ends came to 17 bases. This CDR3 region has 13 residues. Germline V lookup: CDR1 SQVTM, CDR2 ANQGSEA. The CDR3 here is CSARGKGWTEAFF. The CDR3 bases are TGCAGCGCACGGGGCAAAGGGTGGACTGAAGCTTTCTTT.

The gene calls are TRBV7-9 and TRBJ1-2; D not certain. CDR1 is SEHNR, CDR2 FQNEAQ, per germline (reference sequence). The V gene lost 5 bases and the J gene lost 5 bases, with 12 bases spanning the gap. The CDR3 has 13 residues. The CDR3 DNA sequence: TGTGCCAGCAGCCCGCCGGCTGCTTATGGCTACACCTTC. Residues: CASSPPAAYGYTF.

This clonotype has only a few counts. The V gene is TRBV9, the J gene TRBJ2-7; TRBD2 might be the D (6 bases). The CDR3 runs 16 residues. The germline gives CDR1 SGDLS, CDR2 YYNGEE. Trimming removed 2 bases at V and 4 bases at J, with 19 bases between. The CDR3 protein is CASSVGTSPSRYEQYF. The CDR3 bases are TGTGCCAGCAGCGTCGGGACTTCCCCAAGCAGGTACGAGCAGTACTTC.

This clonotype was recorded at least ten times. The gene calls are TRBV27 and TRBJ2-7; possibly TRBD2 for D (5 bases). The ends were cut back, 8 bases at V and 7 bases at J, with 15 bases in the middle. The CDR3 consists of 12 residues. Germline CDR1 and CDR2: MNHEY and SMNVEV (reference sequence). CDR3 nucleotide sequence: TGTGCCAGCCCCCAACCTCGAGGGGAGCAGTACTTC. This codes for CASPQPRGEQYF.

This chain links TRBV5-4 with TRBJ2-3; TRBD2 matches 9 bases. This CDR3 spans 16 amino acids. The trim removed 4 bases at V and 3 bases at J, leaving 9 bases unmatched. Germline V gives CDR1 SGHNT, CDR2 YYREEE (reference sequence). In DNA, the CDR3 is TGTGCCAGCAGCCGACCCGGCGGGGGGGGGACAGATACGCAGTATTTT. The encoded protein is CASSRPGGGGTDTQYF.

The chain links TRBV4-1 to TRBJ1-1; weak D call: TRBD1 (5 bases). Deletions cut 0 bases from V and 7 bases from J, with 12 bases between. The CDR3 sequence is 14 residues long. From germline, CDR1 is MGHRA and CDR2 YSYEKL. CDR3 loop: CASSQDSAGIEAFF. The CDR3 DNA sequence: TGCGCCAGCAGCCAAGATTCCGCAGGGATTGAAGCTTTCTTT.

The genes are TRBV14 and TRBJ2-7; 7 nucleotides line up with TRBD1. The CDR3 contains 15 residues. CDR1 SGHDN and CDR2 FVKESK come from the germline V gene. Trimming took 6 bases from V and 1 from J; bases not matched to a gene: 9. The CDR3 nucleotides are TGTGCCAGCAGACATCGGGACAGAATTTCCTACGAGCAGTACTTC. The encoded protein is CASRHRDRISYEQYF. The variable domain in full, with the rest retrieved from reference TRBV14 and TRBJ2-7, is EAGVTQFPSHSVIEKGQTVTLRCDPISGHDNLYWYRRVMGKEIKFLLHFVKESKQDESGMPNNRFLAERTGGTYSTLKVQPAELEDSGVYFCASRHRDRISYEQYFGPGTRLTVT.

The chain uses TRBV7-9 and TRBJ1-1; D perhaps matches TRBD1 (6 bases). Looked up from germline, CDR1 is SEHNR and CDR2 is FQNEAQ (reference sequence). V shed 4 bases and J shed 1 base, with 13 bases lying between them. The CDR3 is made up of 15 amino acids. The CDR3 nucleotides read TGTGCCAGCAGCTCTTCCGGCAGGGGGAACACTGAAGCTTTCTTT. Protein sequence: CASSSSGRGNTEAFF. Based on the CDR3 plus reference TRBV7-9 and TRBJ1-1, the full variable domain is DTGVSQNPRHKITKRGQNVTFRCDPISEHNRLYWYRQTLGQGPEFLTYFQNEAQLEKSRLLSDRFSAERPKGSFSTLEIQRTEQGDSAMYLCASSSSGRGNTEAFFGQGTRLTVV.

The J gene is TRBJ1-2, the V gene TRBV6-5, with a possible D match to TRBD1 (6 bases). The CDR3 has 14 residues. Per germline, CDR1 MNHEY and CDR2 SVGAGI. Trimming cost V 2 bases and J 4 bases, with 11 bases left between them. CDR3 DNA sequence: TGTGCCAGCAGTTACGGGGGCCGCTCCTATGGCTACACCTTC. It specifies CASSYGGRSYGYTF.

This clonotype has more than one count but fewer than ten. The chain uses TRBV3-1 and TRBJ1-2; 7 nucleotides match TRBD1. Germline-derived CDR1 and CDR2 are LGHDT and YNNKEL (reference sequence). The junction had 15 bases not matched to a gene; V was cut back by 4 bases and J by 7 bases. This CDR3 has 16 amino acids. The CDR3 coding sequence is TGTGCCAGCAGCCCCACCTCCGTGACAGGGATCGGTGGCTACACCTTC. It translates to CASSPTSVTGIGGYTF.

This clonotype has more than one count but fewer than ten. The V call is TRBV3-1, the J call TRBJ2-1, with 8 nucleotides matching TRBD2. The junction had 12 bases not matched to a gene; V was cut back by 8 bases and J by 9 bases. Germline V gives CDR1 LGHDT, CDR2 YNNKEL (reference sequence). The CDR3 has 14 amino acids. The CDR3 loop reads CASQLRTSSLEQFF. Here the CDR3 DNA reads TGTGCCAGCCAACTTAGGACTAGCAGTCTTGAGCAGTTCTTC.

This clonotype was seen a few times. The chain employs TRBV12-3 or TRBV12-4 and TRBJ2-2, with D tentatively TRBD1 (5 bases). The V gene lost 5 bases and the J gene lost 6 bases, with 10 bases spanning the gap. The CDR3 is made up of 13 amino acids. The CDR3 DNA reads TGTGCCAGCAGTCCCGGCAGGGCCGGGGAGCTGTTTTTT. This codes for CASSPGRAGELFF.

This clonotype was counted a single time. This chain connects TRBV24-1 to TRBJ1-4, with D unclear. Germline CDR1 KGHDR, CDR2 SFDVKD. The CDR3 spans 14 residues. V lost 4 bases to trimming and J lost 5 bases, with 10 bases between them. This CDR3 reads CATSDPGRNEKLFF. DNA for the CDR3: TGTGCCACCAGTGACCCGGGAAGAAATGAAAAACTGTTTTTT.

This clonotype was counted only a few times. In DNA, the CDR3 is TGTGCCTTTACTAGCGAGAACACCGGGGAGCTGTTTTTT. Residues: CAFTSENTGELFF. The genes are TRBV30 and TRBJ2-2, with 7 bases aligning to TRBD2. The V and J ends lost 7 bases and 1 base, in that order; junction bases with no gene match: 3. This CDR3 region has 13 residues. Germline CDR1 and CDR2: GTSNPN and SVGIG (reference sequence).

The chain carries TRBV7-2 and TRBJ1-6, with D maybe TRBD1 (5 bases). The CDR3 covers 16 residues. The germline gives CDR1 SGHTA, CDR2 FQGNSA. Trimming took off 0 bases at V and 7 bases at J, with 13 bases between the two ends. Here the CDR3 DNA reads TGTGCCAGCAGCTTAGCGATGGGGCTTGGGAATTCACCCCTCCACTTT. Encoded protein: CASSLAMGLGNSPLHF.

The genes are TRBV20-1 and TRBJ2-1; D gene unclear. The V end was cut by 1 base, the J end by 15 bases, with 19 bases between. Germline assignment: CDR1 DFQATT and CDR2 SNEGSKA (reference sequence). The CDR3 totals 13 residues. CDR3 loop: CSARGRLDPSPFF. In nucleotides, the CDR3 is TGCAGTGCTAGAGGGCGGCTCGACCCTAGTCCGTTCTTC.

The chain joins TRBV12-3 or TRBV12-4 to TRBJ2-5; TRBD1 aligns across 9 bases. The CDR3 is 15 residues long. J gave up 6 bases and V 3 bases, and 8 bases lay outside the gene matches. The CDR3, as DNA: TGTGCCAGCAGTTTGGGGACAGGGCTTCGGAAGACCCAGTACTTC. It yields the protein CASSLGTGLRKTQYF.

The rearrangement uses TRBV20-1 and TRBJ2-1; TRBD1 might be the D (7 bases). The germline gives CDR1 DFQATT, CDR2 SNEGSKA (reference sequence). The ends were cut back, 2 bases at V and 1 base at J, with 27 bases in the middle. This CDR3 spans 20 amino acids. The CDR3 bases are TGCAGTGCTAGAAGGGGGTCCCGAAGGGGGCCTGGAGGGTCCTACAATGAGCAGTTCTTC. Protein sequence: CSARRGSRRGPGGSYNEQFF.

This clonotype was observed at least ten times. The chain links TRBV12-3 or TRBV12-4 to TRBJ1-5; D might be TRBD1 (5 bases). V was cut by 5 bases and J by 4 bases, with 12 bases left in between. The CDR3 spans 14 residues. The CDR3 DNA reads as TGTGCCAGCAGTCCGAGGGGCCTGAATCAGCCCCAGCATTTT. It translates to CASSPRGLNQPQHF.

This chain uses TRBV6-1 with TRBJ1-1, with 7 bases lining up with TRBD1. Germline assignment: CDR1 MNHNS and CDR2 SASEGT. Trimming took 7 bases from V and 0 from J; bases not matched to a gene: 8. The CDR3 spans 15 residues. CDR3 in amino acids: CASNQRDSLNTEAFF. CDR3 DNA sequence: TGTGCCAGCAACCAGAGGGACAGTCTGAACACTGAAGCTTTCTTT.

The table lists this clonotype with a few counts. V usage is TRBV5-5 and J usage is TRBJ2-7, with TRBD1 matching over 10 bases. The junction had 12 bases not matched to a gene; V was cut back by 4 bases and J by 2 bases. This CDR3 is 17 amino acids long. Germline assignment: CDR1 SGHKS and CDR2 YYEKEE (reference sequence). The CDR3 nucleotides read TGTGCCAGCAGCCTACGCCCTCCGGGACAGGGGACCTACGAGCAGTACTTC. Amino acids: CASSLRPPGQGTYEQYF.

The chain couples TRBV7-2 to TRBJ2-7; 7 bases map to TRBD1. The CDR3 spans 15 residues. Germline CDR1 and CDR2: SGHTA and FQGNSA. V trimming: 5 bases; J trimming: 2 bases; junction bases outside the gene matches: 9. CDR3 DNA sequence: TGTGCCAGCAGCGCCCCGACAGGGCTCACCTACGAGCAGTACTTC. Residues: CASSAPTGLTYEQYF. The full variable domain, with the rest looked up from reference TRBV7-2 and TRBJ2-7, is GAGVSQSPSNKVTEKGKDVELRCDPISGHTALYWYRQSLGQGLEFLIYFQGNSAPDKSGLPSDRFSAERTGGSVSTLTIQRTQQEDSAVYLCASSAPTGLTYEQYFGPGTRLTVT.

This chain links TRBV24-1 with TRBJ1-2, with no clear D. Trimming stripped 1 base from V and 9 bases from J, with 8 bases between. The CDR3 sequence is 12 residues long. Per the germline V gene, CDR1 is KGHDR and CDR2 is SFDVKD. The CDR3 DNA reads TGTGCCACCAGTGATTTTGTCGGAAGCTACACCTTC. Translated: CATSDFVGSYTF.

The rearrangement uses TRBV12-3 or TRBV12-4 and TRBJ2-1; a possible D gene is TRBD2 (6 bases). This CDR3 contains 12 residues. The V gene lost 6 bases and the J gene lost 9 bases, with 12 bases spanning the gap. CDR3 nucleotides: TGTGCCAGCAGGCAGGGACTCCTTGAGCAGTTCTTC. Its protein product is CASRQGLLEQFF.

This clonotype occurred many times. The chain combines TRBV30 with TRBJ2-7, with D perhaps TRBD2 (5 bases). V lost 1 base to trimming and J lost 2 bases, with 12 bases between them. The V gene's germline CDR1 is GTSNPN and CDR2 SVGIG (reference sequence). The CDR3 sequence is 14 residues long. CDR3 DNA: TGTGCCTGGAGTGCAGGATTAGCGCCCTACGAGCAGTACTTC. Translation: CAWSAGLAPYEQYF.

The J gene is TRBJ1-1, the V gene TRBV18; 7 bases agree with TRBD1. With 6 bases clipped from V and 5 bases from J, the junction kept 9 bases outside the gene matches. The V gene's germline CDR1 is KGHSH and CDR2 LQKENI. This CDR3 comprises 14 residues. CDR3 sequence (DNA): TGTGCCAGCTCTTGGGACAGTCTTTGGACTGAAGCTTTCTTT. It specifies CASSWDSLWTEAFF. Complete variable domain (other parts from reference TRBV18 and TRBJ1-1): NAGVMQNPRHLVRRRGQEARLRCSPMKGHSHVYWYRQLPEEGLKFMVYLQKENIIDESGMPKERFSAEFPKEGPSILRIQQVVRGDSAAYFCASSWDSLWTEAFFGQGTRLTVV.

The chain uses TRBV19 and TRBJ1-5; a weak D match, TRBD1 (5 bases). Trimming shortened V by 1 base and J by 7 bases, and 11 bases separated the two germline ends. Per the germline V gene, CDR1 is LNHDA and CDR2 is SQIVND (reference sequence). This CDR3 spans 14 amino acids. The CDR3, as DNA: TGTGCCAGTAGTATAGTGGGAGGGGACCAGCCCCAGCATTTT. Amino acid sequence: CASSIVGGDQPQHF.

This clonotype appeared a few times. V usage is TRBV29-1 and J usage is TRBJ2-1; D ambiguous. Trimming took 6 bases from V and 0 from J, leaving 12 bases between them. Looked up from germline, CDR1 is SQVTM and CDR2 is ANQGSEA. The CDR3 loop spans 14 amino acids. CDR3 region: CSVPTVSSYNEQFF. In DNA form, the CDR3 reads TGCAGCGTACCAACAGTTAGCTCCTACAATGAGCAGTTCTTC.